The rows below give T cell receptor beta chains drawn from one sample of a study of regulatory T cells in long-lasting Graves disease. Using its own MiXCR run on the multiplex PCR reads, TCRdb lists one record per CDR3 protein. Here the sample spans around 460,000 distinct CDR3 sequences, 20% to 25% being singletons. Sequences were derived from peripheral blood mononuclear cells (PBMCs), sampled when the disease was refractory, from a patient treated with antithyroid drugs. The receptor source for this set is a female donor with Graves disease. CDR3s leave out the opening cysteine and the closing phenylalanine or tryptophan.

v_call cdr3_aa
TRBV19 ASRGGAWSNQPQH
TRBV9 ASSVGTGPSYEQY
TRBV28 ASSFQGAQGANVLT
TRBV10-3 AISVGGAEETQY
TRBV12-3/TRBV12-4 ASSPGAFAGANVLT
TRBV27 ASSLSEASGTEAF
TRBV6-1 ASSPEGLAGETQY
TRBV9 ASSVGGQTEAF
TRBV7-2 ASRGRASTEAF
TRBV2 ASRGQGRETQY
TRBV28 ASLSTQRTWGYT
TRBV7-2 ASSWLAGWGNEQF
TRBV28 ASSFLGSEQY
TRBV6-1 ASSAGRGRLEGYEQC
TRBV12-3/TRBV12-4 ASSFLAGLFYEQY
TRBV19 ASMIQGATEAF
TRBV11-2 ASSLASGRDEQF
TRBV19 ASSTTSGTGVSPLH
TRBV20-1 SARGPTGELF
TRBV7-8 ASSPSGASNQPQH
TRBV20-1 SAISPGQGQGEEQY
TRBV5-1 ASSLGGTRYGYT
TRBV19 ASSIGTGRNEQY
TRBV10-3 AISELPPGQGAAGANVLT
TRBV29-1 SVRAGSTEAF
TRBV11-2 ASSQQGTPSYEQY
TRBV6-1 ASSGLVPGYEQY
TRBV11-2 ASSPLSGVAAYGYT
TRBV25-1 ASRDALNSPLH
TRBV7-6 ASSLAGGSSDTQY
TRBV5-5 ASSQSRTVPYGYT
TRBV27 ASSLSGHSYNEQF
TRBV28 ASSLLAGPPPRTQY
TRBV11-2 ASSLERFLAGSWSYEQY
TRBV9 ASSVGPAGEQY
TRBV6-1 ASSGSGETQY
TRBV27 ASSSLGTYTYEQY
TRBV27 ASSHRESTDTQY
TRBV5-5 ASRRLGPYNSPLH
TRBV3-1 ASSQAPQGAQETQY
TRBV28 ASSPGGVHGGNTIY
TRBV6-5 ASSYSGPSYEQY
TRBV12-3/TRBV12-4 ASSGTGEEKLF
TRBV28 ASSLPRQGAREKLF
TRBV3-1 ASSQGNEKLF
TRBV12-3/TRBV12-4 ASSLVWQGAHNEQF
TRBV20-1 SARERGRGYEQY